This TCR beta chain was recovered during a study of cytomegalovirus exposure and HLA in healthy donors (dated by TCRdb to about 2017). About the study as a whole: According to an earlier analysis of a few hundred of the donors, some 170 million T cells yielded roughly 110 million unique TCR beta sequences and roughly 280 Gb of sequence data. Approximately 310 gigabases of sequencing data and 78 million or so unique TCR sequences were included in an early release covering 550 to 800 HLA-typed donors. The genetic ancestry cluster associated with self-reported Caucasian donors included 80% to 90% of the roughly 400 genotyped donors. The aim of the study was to test whether cataloging public T cell receptors could identify signatures of past pathogen exposure. Using immunosequencing, the study profiled T cell repertoires from 666 subjects and related those repertoires to cytomegalovirus serostatus. Along with the approximately 700-subject first cohort, a separate validation cohort of over a hundred different subjects was used. To predict cytomegalovirus infection status, the study brought together high-throughput TCR immunosequencing, statistical association of individual TCRs with disease status, and machine learning. A later analysis re-examined previously published TCR beta repertoires from roughly 720 donors and added high-resolution HLA genotyping to investigate patterns of TCR occurrence. Rather than drawing on any new phenotypic data, the later analysis identified candidate immune exposures from TCR beta sequences and the way those sequences occurred across donors. In an earlier analysis of 500 to 650 of the donors, high-throughput TCR beta sequencing was used to judge whether each TCR beta V gene segment behaved as functional or pseudogenic. Donor age, sex, ethnicity and CMV serostatus were compiled together with the repertoire data. Genome-wide SNP genotypes for about three fifths of the roughly 670 donors were used in a later genetic analysis, which treated that subset as a discovery cohort. All discovery cohort repertoires had been generated using a single sequencing platform. HLA typing covered class I and class II loci at four-digit resolution. The number of donors typed differed by locus, with about 629-630 for A, B, C, DRB1 and DQB1, approximately 500 for DQA1, 600 to 610 for DPA1, and some 470 for DPB1. A few DR-DQ haplotypes were handled as single units for association and clustering because linkage in the cohort was strong. Among almost 400 genotyped donors of the cohort, an average of around 240,000 unique TCR beta nucleotide sequences were sequenced per donor, about a sixth of them non-productive. Study-level results and caveats: The classifier was reported to diagnose cytomegalovirus status with high specificity and sensitivity in both the original and validation cohorts. Because HLA typing was unavailable for some donors at each locus, only the typed subset was used in association tests. Across donors, most TCR sequences were observed very rarely, whereas some public TCRs were present in many individuals. In an earlier analysis of 500 to 650 of the donors, most TCR beta V segments appeared in productive rearrangements about 87% or about 30% of the time, broadly matching IMGT annotations. A cluster of highly shared sequence variants was judged likely to represent a technical artifact of the sequencing pipeline. A later analysis found that most CMV-associated TCR beta chains appeared HLA-restricted, with HLA associations seemingly driven largely by CMV exposure. Because counts were too low, around 18 rarely observed V segments, including chromosome 9 orphons, were left out of the earlier analysis of approximately 580 of the donors. In a later analysis, HLA-associated TCR beta chains showed more clonal expansion and lower generation probabilities than non-associated chains that were equally common. It was suggested by the authors that the approach could potentially be generalized to other disease states and immunological phenotypes. Linkage disequilibrium might explain the correlated functional status among segregating V segments, but an unknown experimental factor could not be excluded. A total of roughly 160 TCR beta chains were listed by the study as associated with cytomegalovirus. A few of the identified cytomegalovirus-associated TCR beta chains were confirmed in vitro to be specific for cytomegalovirus antigens. At a false discovery rate of 0.05, a later analysis linked around 15,000 TCR beta sequences to specific HLA alleles. A further reported finding was that TCR beta sequences accurately predicted the HLA-A and HLA-B alleles for most subjects in the first cohort. When HLA alleles, especially DR and DQ, strongly co-occurred, TCR associations were difficult to assign to individual alleles. CMV serostatus was the only immune exposure information available for the cohort. In a later genetic analysis, fewer N-insertions in productive TCRs were reported among donors in an Asian-associated ancestry cluster than the roughly 700-donor mean. The 87-base-pair reads could not distinguish some IMGT-functional V segments, including TRBV6-2 and TRBV6-3, so those segments were excluded. V-gene and J-gene trimming of TCR beta chains was associated with a missense DCLRE1C variant in a later genetic analysis, and the association was replicated in an independent cohort. A later analysis reported that several top co-occurrence clusters appeared linked to parvovirus B19, influenza, CMV and Epstein-Barr virus. Sequencing depth was assumed to be roughly uniform across donors in the presence/absence analyses, though that assumption may not hold. A later analysis found that TCR association rates varied across HLA loci, with DRB1 alleles showing the most associated TCRs and HLA-C alleles the fewest. This cohort had only TCR beta chains sequenced, and the lack of alpha or paired-chain data limited which features could be detected.

As to this clone: The antigen this receptor binds is unknown. No per-base quality is available; no much larger clone lies one base away.

The cohort was made up of 500 to 850 healthy bone marrow donors. At the time of sampling, every cohort member was nominally healthy, though immune exposures that went unrecorded were likely present. The donor tested CMV seronegative and was one of the 352 seronegative cohort members. Every donor gave a peripheral blood sample, and the peripheral blood mononuclear cells from that sample were used for TCR beta sequencing. Genomic DNA extraction from the blood cell samples was performed with the Qiagen DNeasy Blood Extraction Kit. Receptors were amplified or captured by the immunoSEQ multiplex PCR assay. For the multiplex PCR, a mixture combining 60 forward primers for TCR Vbeta segments and 13 reverse primers for TCR Jbeta segments was used. The CDR3 region of rearranged TCR beta genes was amplified from genomic DNA with a multiplex PCR assay. The Illumina HiSeq System was used to sequence the amplified TCR beta libraries as 87-base-pair reads. In the authors' own workflow: In a later analysis, 70 million to 95 million unique TCR beta chains were counted across the 650 to 750 repertoires, and roughly 11 million of these chains were shared by at least two donors. Raw reads were error-corrected and collapsed into unique sequences by a nearest-neighbor algorithm in which closely related sequences were merged to remove PCR and sequencing errors. Alignment of CDR3 sequences to IMGT reference sequences was used to assign V, D and J gene segments. Each retained sequence needed at least a six-nucleotide match to both a V gene segment and a J gene segment. Rearrangements were classified as productive when the CDR3 lacked stop codons and remained in frame with V and J, and all other rearrangements were classified as non-productive. CDR3 was defined according to IMGT convention as the region running from the second conserved V-encoded cysteine to the conserved J-encoded phenylalanine. The earlier analysis of 450 to 750 of the donors excluded any sequence lacking an unambiguous match to a single V gene segment. An earlier analysis of 500 to 600 of the donors classified V segments as functional when productive rearrangements were above 56.7% and as segregating when the standard deviation between donors was above 5%. To diagnose cytomegalovirus status from the catalog of TCR beta chain sequences, a statistical classification framework was built. In a later analysis, V and J genes were assigned by comparing TCR nucleotide sequences against IMGT/GENE-DB human TR gene sequences. A later analysis assigned CDR3 sequences and most-parsimonious VDJ recombination scenarios with the TCRdist pipeline. A later analysis defined each TCR beta chain by its CDR3 amino acid sequence plus V-gene family, and excluded reads lacking a unique V-gene family. To address suspected cross-contamination and a sequencing artifact, a later analysis removed 550 to 750 highly shared, low-generation-probability nucleotide sequences. In a later analysis, a clonal expansion index for each public chain was calculated from normalized within-repertoire ranks of inferred template counts. A later analysis computed generation probabilities with a VDJ recombination model fitted to out-of-frame rearrangements, and checked the results against IGoR. Hypergeometric tests were used in a later analysis to score TCR-TCR, TCR-HLA and TCR-CMV co-occurrence, with a repertoire-size bias correction applied to the TCR pairs. To estimate false discovery rates, a later analysis permuted the HLA or CMV assignments 20 times. In a later analysis, co-occurring TCRs were grouped with DBSCAN, and TCRdist sequence similarity was added when clustering was performed within HLA-allele-positive subsets. Repertoires with fewer than 30,000 or more than 120,000 public chains were left out of co-occurrence clustering, as were roughly five repertoires with anomalous nucleotide sharing. Drawn from immuneACCESS, this table holds only the in-frame rearrangements with V and J called that TCRdb kept. Clones are partly lost; checked studies trace under half to an unresolved V gene and leave the rest unexplained. The DNA was the basis for D and trimming; V, J and clone size are from that table. This sample holds some 120,000 clones; about 80% were observed only once. Over 2.5% of the sample belongs to the ten largest clones.

Inclusive of the bounding cysteine and phenylalanine, the CDR3 is 18 residues long. The retained sequence is limited to the CDR3, 54 bases, with the frame set at the first base. Compared with germline, V lacks 9 bases and J lacks 6 bases; bases without a gene match: 15. Looking up the germline V gene yields CDR1 SGHRS and CDR2 YFSETQ. Sequencing input: PBMCs. This sequence uses TRBV5-1 and TRBJ2-1; TRBD2 agrees with 16 junctional bases. The receptor was isolated from a male donor in good health and CMV-seronegative. The CDR3 region has the sequence CATRVPGTSGRALNEQFF. The DNA reads as follows: TGCGCCACCCGCGTCCCGGGGACTAGCGGGAGGGCCCTCAATGAGCAGTTCTTC.